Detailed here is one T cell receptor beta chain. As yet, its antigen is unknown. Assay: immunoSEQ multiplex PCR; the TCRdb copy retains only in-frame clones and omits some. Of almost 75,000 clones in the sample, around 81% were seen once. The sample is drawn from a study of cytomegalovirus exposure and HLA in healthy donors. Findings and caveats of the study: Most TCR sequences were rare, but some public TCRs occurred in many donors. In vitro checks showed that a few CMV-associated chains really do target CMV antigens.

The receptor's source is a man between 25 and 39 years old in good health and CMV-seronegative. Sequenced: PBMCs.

CDR3 in DNA: TGTGCCATCAGTGCCGACAGGGGAGGTGGCTACACCTTC. This gives the protein CAISADRGGGYTF. This chain links TRBV10-3 with TRBJ1-2; TRBD1 agrees at 8 bases. V lost 4 bases, J lost 7 bases, and 5 bases stayed unmatched. The germline CDR1 and CDR2 sequences are ENHRY and SYGVKD. The length of the CDR3 is 13 residues.